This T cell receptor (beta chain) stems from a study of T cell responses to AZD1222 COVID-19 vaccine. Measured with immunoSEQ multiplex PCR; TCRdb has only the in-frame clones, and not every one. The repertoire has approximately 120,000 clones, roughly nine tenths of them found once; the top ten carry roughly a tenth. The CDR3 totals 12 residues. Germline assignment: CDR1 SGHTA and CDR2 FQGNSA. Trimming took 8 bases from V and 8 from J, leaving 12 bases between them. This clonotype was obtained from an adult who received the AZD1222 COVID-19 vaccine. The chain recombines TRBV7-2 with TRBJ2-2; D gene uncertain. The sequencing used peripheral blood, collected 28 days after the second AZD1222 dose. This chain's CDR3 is CASHRAGGELFF. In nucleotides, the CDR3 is TGTGCCAGCCATAGGGCTGGTGGGGAGCTGTTTTTT.